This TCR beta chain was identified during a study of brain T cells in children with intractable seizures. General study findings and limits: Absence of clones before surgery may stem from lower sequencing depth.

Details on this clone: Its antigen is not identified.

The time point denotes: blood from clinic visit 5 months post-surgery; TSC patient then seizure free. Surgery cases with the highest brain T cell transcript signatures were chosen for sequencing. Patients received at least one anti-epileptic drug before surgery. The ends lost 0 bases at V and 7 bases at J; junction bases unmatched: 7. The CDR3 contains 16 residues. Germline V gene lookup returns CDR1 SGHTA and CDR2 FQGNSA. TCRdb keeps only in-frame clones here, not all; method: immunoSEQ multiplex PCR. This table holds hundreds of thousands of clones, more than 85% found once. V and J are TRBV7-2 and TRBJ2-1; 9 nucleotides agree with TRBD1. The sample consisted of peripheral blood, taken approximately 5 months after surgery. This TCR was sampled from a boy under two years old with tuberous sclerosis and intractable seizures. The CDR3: CASSLAGTGFVNEQFF. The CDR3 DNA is TGTGCCAGCAGCTTAGCCGGGACAGGGTTCGTTAATGAGCAGTTCTTC.